Each of the 23 T cell receptor beta chains below was sequenced from the same sample in a study of OX40 agonist ivuxolimab in advanced cancers. Sequencing used immunoSEQ multiplex PCR; TCRdb keeps in-frame clones, though not all of them. This sample yields some 60,000 clones, of which 90% to 95% are seen a single time; around 20% belongs to the top ten. The sequencing here drew on CD4+ or CD8+ T cells sorted from blood, taken in a trial of the OX40 agonist ivuxolimab. The receptors were sampled from an adult with an advanced solid tumor such as melanoma, head and neck, liver or kidney cancer.

The rearrangement links TRBV7-2 to TRBJ2-1; 11 bases are a match to TRBD2. The CDR3 runs to 18 residues. CDR1 and CDR2 (germline): SGHTA, FQGNSA. The CDR3 nucleotides are TGTGCGGCTCGGAGGGCACTAGCGGGGGATTTATCCTACAATGAGCAGTTCTTC. Amino acid sequence: CAARRALAGDLSYNEQFF. The full variable domain, completed using reference TRBV7-2 and TRBJ2-1, is GAGVSQSPSNKVTEKGKDVELRCDPISGHTALYWYRQSLGQGLEFLIYFQGNSAPDKSGLPSDRFSAERTGGSVSTLTIQRTQQEDSAVYLCAARRALAGDLSYNEQFFGPGTRLTVL.

J is TRBJ2-3 and V is TRBV5-6, with no clear D. V was shortened by 5 bases and J by 0 bases, with 13 bases between the two germline ends. Germline V CDR1 and CDR2: SGHDT, YYEEEE. The CDR3 spans 15 residues. CDR3 bases: TGTGCCAGCAGTGCTGGGTCCACTAGCACAGATACGCAGTATTTT. Translated, it gives CASSAGSTSTDTQYF.

As concerns this clone: The junction departs from the called germline gene at one end, perhaps through a read error. The chain couples TRBV11-3 to TRBJ1-1, with 12 nucleotides matching TRBD1. This CDR3 is 14 amino acids long. The germline gives CDR1 SGHNT, CDR2 YENEEA. CDR3 nucleotides: TGTGCCAGCAGCGGGGACGGGACAGGGGGCCTGCCGGAGTTT. Translated: CASSGDGTGGLPEF. Looking up the rest from reference TRBV11-3 and TRBJ1-1 gives the full variable domain: EAGVVQSPRYKIIEKKQPVAFWCNPISGHNTLYWYLQNLGQGPELLIRYENEEAVDDSQLPKDRFSAERLKGVDSTLKIQPAELGDSAVYLCASSGDGTGGLPEFGQGTRLTVV.

The chain recombines TRBV9 with TRBJ2-2, with D unclear. The CDR3 runs to 14 residues. Germline CDR1 is SGDLS and CDR2 is YYNGEE. Trimming took 0 bases from V and 4 from J, leaving 7 bases between them. CDR3 DNA sequence: TGTGCCAGCAGCGTAGAGTTGACCACCGGGGAGCTGTTTTTT. This encodes CASSVELTTGELFF.

The gene calls are TRBV9 and TRBJ2-6, with 9 bases lining up with TRBD1. The CDR3 extends over 16 amino acids. Germline CDR1 reads SGDLS; CDR2 reads YYNGEE. Trimming cost V 3 bases and J 4 bases; bases outside gene matches: 5. The CDR3 DNA is TGTGCCAGCAGCGGAACGGACAGGGGCGGGGCCAACGTCCTGACTTTC. Its protein product is CASSGTDRGGANVLTF.

The chain combines TRBV11-2 with TRBJ2-2; D is tentatively TRBD1 or TRBD2 (5 bases each). The CDR3 totals 13 residues. From germline, CDR1 is SGHAT and CDR2 FQNNGV. Trimming removed 11 bases at V and 6 bases at J, with 16 bases between. The CDR3 region has the DNA TGTGCCCTAGGGACGGCTCCGGCCGGGGAGCTGTTTTTT. This codes for CALGTAPAGELFF.

The genes are TRBV7-9 and TRBJ1-1, with a weak D call TRBD1 (6 bases). CDR3 length: 15 amino acids. In germline, CDR1 is SEHNR, CDR2 FQNEAQ (reference sequence). V gave up 5 bases and J gave up 0 bases, with 13 bases separating them. The chain's CDR3 is CASSQSTGLNTEAFF. The CDR3 DNA sequence: TGTGCCAGCAGCCAATCGACAGGTTTGAACACTGAAGCTTTCTTT.

V is TRBV5-1 and J is TRBJ1-2, with D possibly matching TRBD1 (6 bases). This CDR3 is built from 16 residues. The V end lost 1 base, the J end lost 0 bases, and 13 bases lay between the germline ends. Germline V lookup: CDR1 SGHRS, CDR2 YFSETQ. CDR3 amino acids: CASSLRTDLPNYGYTF. For the CDR3, the DNA is TGCGCCAGCAGCTTGAGGACAGATCTTCCTAACTATGGCTACACCTTC.

The chain is built from TRBV11-2 and TRBJ1-2; 8 bases map to TRBD1. V gave up 3 bases and J gave up 8 bases; unmatched junction bases: 14. The germline V gene encodes CDR1 SGHAT and CDR2 FQNNGV. The CDR3 sequence is 16 residues long. This CDR3 is CASSLAFPGGPGGYTF. The CDR3 nucleotides are TGTGCCAGCAGCTTGGCCTTCCCAGGGGGCCCTGGGGGCTACACCTTC.

V gene TRBV6-1 combines with J gene TRBJ1-5, with D possibly TRBD1 on 6 matching bases. Germline V CDR1 and CDR2: MNHNS, SASEGT. V was cut by 1 base and J by 3 bases, with 16 bases left in between. CDR3 size: 17 residues. In DNA, the CDR3 is TGTGCCAGCAGTGAAGTGACAGGATGGGGGGTCAATCAGCCCCAGCATTTT. This translates into CASSEVTGWGVNQPQHF.

The chain couples TRBV27 to TRBJ2-5; 12 bases line up with TRBD2. V dropped 5 bases and J dropped 5; count of bases not matched to a gene: 6. CDR3 length: 15 amino acids. Germline V CDR1 and CDR2: MNHEY, SMNVEV (reference sequence). CDR3 nucleotides: TGTGCCAGCAGTGCTACTAGCGGGGGGCTGGAGACCCAGTACTTC. Protein product: CASSATSGGLETQYF.

This chain uses TRBV20-1 with TRBJ2-7, with D uncertain. Deletions cut 3 bases from V and 2 bases from J, with 5 bases between. The CDR3 runs to 11 residues. Germline V gives CDR1 DFQATT, CDR2 SNEGSKA (reference sequence). The CDR3 is CSASETYEQYF. The CDR3 nucleotides read TGCAGTGCTAGTGAGACCTACGAGCAGTACTTC.

The V gene is TRBV5-5, the J gene TRBJ2-7; a possible D gene is TRBD1 (5 bases). CDR1 is SGHKS and CDR2 is YYEKEE in the germline V gene (reference sequence). The CDR3 spans 14 residues. The V end lost 4 bases, the J end lost 1 base, and 12 bases lay between the germline ends. The CDR3 protein is CASSRSPGSYEQYF. The CDR3 bases are TGTGCCAGCAGCCGCTCCCCAGGGTCCTACGAGCAGTACTTC. The full variable domain, completed using reference TRBV5-5 and TRBJ2-7, is DAGVTQSPTHLIKTRGQQVTLRCSPISGHKSVSWYQQVLGQGPQFIFQYYEKEERGRGNFPDRFSARQFPNYSSELNVNALLLGDSALYLCASSRSPGSYEQYFGPGTRLTVT.

The V call is TRBV6-5, the J call TRBJ1-2; TRBD1 might be the D (6 bases). V lost 0 bases, J lost 4 bases, and 12 bases lay in between. This CDR3 is built from 15 residues. From germline, CDR1 is MNHEY and CDR2 SVGAGI. The CDR3 region is CASSYSEGHTYGYTF. In nucleotides, the CDR3 is TGTGCCAGCAGTTACTCAGAGGGACACACCTATGGCTACACCTTC.

V and J are TRBV11-1 and TRBJ2-7; D is perhaps TRBD1 or TRBD2 (6 bases each). Germline V CDR1 and CDR2: SGHAT, FQDESV (reference sequence). V was clipped by 1 base and J by 7 bases, with 14 bases between them. The CDR3 has 14 residues. The chain's CDR3 is CASSLGLGGSEQYF. CDR3 coding DNA: TGTGCCAGCAGCTTAGGCCTAGGGGGGTCGGAGCAGTACTTC.

The rearrangement joins TRBV11-2 to TRBJ2-3; TRBD2 is a possible D gene (5 bases). Deletions cut 4 bases from V and 2 bases from J, with 13 bases between. The CDR3 is 15 amino acids. Germline loops: CDR1 SGHAT, CDR2 FQNNGV. This CDR3 reads CASSSGVLSTDTQYF. CDR3 sequence (DNA): TGTGCCAGCAGCTCCGGGGTGCTCTCCACAGATACGCAGTATTTT.

The gene calls are TRBV6-5 and TRBJ2-3, with a weak D call TRBD2 (5 bases). Looked up from germline, CDR1 is MNHEY and CDR2 is SVGAGI. The CDR3 runs 15 residues. Trimming pared 3 bases from V and 2 bases from J, leaving 12 bases between. The CDR3 nucleotides read TGTGCCAGCAGTTATAGGGCGGGTTACACAGATACGCAGTATTTT. The encoded protein is CASSYRAGYTDTQYF.

The chain joins TRBV19 to TRBJ1-1; no clear D gene. V was shortened by 6 bases and J by 4 bases, with 3 bases between the two germline ends. Germline lookup yields CDR1 LNHDA and CDR2 SQIVND (reference sequence). This CDR3 has 10 residues. CDR3 residues: CASRATEAFF. CDR3 DNA sequence: TGTGCCAGTAGAGCCACTGAAGCTTTCTTT.

The chain carries TRBV28 and TRBJ1-2, with TRBD1 as a possible D gene (5 bases). The germline gives CDR1 MDHEN, CDR2 SYDVKM. V shed 4 bases and J shed 0 bases, with 12 bases lying between them. The CDR3 loop spans 15 amino acids. This CDR3 reads CASSSPRQSNYGYTF. CDR3 DNA: TGTGCCAGCAGTTCCCCCAGACAGTCTAACTATGGCTACACCTTC.

This clone appeared once. This chain links TRBV27 with TRBJ2-2, with 9 bases identical to TRBD1. The germline V gene has CDR1 MNHEY and CDR2 SMNVEV (reference sequence). The trim removed 9 bases at V and 0 bases at J, leaving 2 bases unmatched. This CDR3 comprises 14 residues. The DNA of the CDR3 is TGTGCCAGTCGACAGGGGGCGAACACCGGGGAGCTGTTTTTT. Translated, it gives CASRQGANTGELFF.

V and J are TRBV12-2 and TRBJ1-4; no check of the table's D call, TRBD1, against the DNA was made. TRBV12-2 is termed a pseudogene. The CDR3 is 15 residues long. The CDR3 here is CASLTGGSANEKLFF. As DNA, the CDR3 is TGTGCATCCCTGACAGGGGGCTCAGCTAATGAAAAACTGTTTTTT.

In DNA, the CDR3 is TGTGCCAGCACCTCGGGAGGGGGCAGTCTCTATGGCTACACCTTC. It translates to CASTSGGGSLYGYTF. The chain combines TRBV13 with TRBJ1-2; 7 bases are a match to TRBD1. J was trimmed by 4 bases and V by 7 bases; bases with no gene match: 12. CDR1 and CDR2 from the germline V gene are PRHDT and FYEKMQ (reference sequence). CDR3 length: 15 amino acids.

This clone was seen once. The chain carries TRBV7-9 and TRBJ2-7, with TRBD1 matching over 10 bases. Germline V gene sequence: CDR1 SEHNR, CDR2 FQNEAQ (reference sequence). This CDR3 comprises 14 residues. J lost 3 bases, V lost 8 bases, and 7 bases had no gene match. The CDR3 DNA reads TGTGCCAGCCGCGGACAGGGGGAAGGCTACGAGCAGTACTTC. It codes for CASRGQGEGYEQYF.